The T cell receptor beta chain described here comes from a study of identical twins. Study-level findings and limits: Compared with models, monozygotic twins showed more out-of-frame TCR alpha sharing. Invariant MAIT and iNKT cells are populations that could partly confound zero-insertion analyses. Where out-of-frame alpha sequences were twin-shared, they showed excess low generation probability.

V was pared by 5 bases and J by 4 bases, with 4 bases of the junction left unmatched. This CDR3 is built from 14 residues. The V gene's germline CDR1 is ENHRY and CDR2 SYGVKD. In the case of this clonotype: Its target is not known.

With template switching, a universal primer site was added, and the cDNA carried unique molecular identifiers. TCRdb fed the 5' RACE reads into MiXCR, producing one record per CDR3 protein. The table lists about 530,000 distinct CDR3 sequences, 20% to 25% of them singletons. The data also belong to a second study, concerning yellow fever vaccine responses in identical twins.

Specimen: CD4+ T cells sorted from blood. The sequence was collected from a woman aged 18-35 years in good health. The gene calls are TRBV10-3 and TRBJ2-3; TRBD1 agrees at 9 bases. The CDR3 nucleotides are TGTGCCATCAGTTCACAGGGGGCAGCAGATACGCAGTATTTT. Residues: CAISSQGAADTQYF.